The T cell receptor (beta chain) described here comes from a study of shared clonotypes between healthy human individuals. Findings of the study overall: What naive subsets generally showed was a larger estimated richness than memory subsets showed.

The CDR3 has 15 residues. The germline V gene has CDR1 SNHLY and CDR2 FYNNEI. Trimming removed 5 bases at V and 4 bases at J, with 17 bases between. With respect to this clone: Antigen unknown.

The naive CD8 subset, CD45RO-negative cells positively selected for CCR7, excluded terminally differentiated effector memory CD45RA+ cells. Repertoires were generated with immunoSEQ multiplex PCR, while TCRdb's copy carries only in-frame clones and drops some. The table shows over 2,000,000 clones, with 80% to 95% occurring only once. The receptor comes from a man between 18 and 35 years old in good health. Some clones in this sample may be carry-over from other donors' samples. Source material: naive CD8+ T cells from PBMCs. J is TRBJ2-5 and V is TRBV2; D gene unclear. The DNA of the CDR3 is TGTGCCAGCAGTTTATATGGGGTCTCAGGAGAGACCCAGTACTTC. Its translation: CASSLYGVSGETQYF.